This entry lists 10 T cell receptor beta chains sequenced from one sample in a study of Ad26.COV2.S vaccination and SARS-CoV-2 variants. The treatment is: roughly 20 received Ad26.COV2.S at low or high dose, single or two shots; roughly five received placebo; per-sample allocation not given. Vaccine and placebo recipients were sampled on day 63 after the first injection. TCRdb's table, derived via immunoSEQ multiplex PCR, lists solely in-frame clones and lacks some. The table has about 390,000 clones, about 88% seen once. Source: peripheral blood, taken in a trial of Ad26.COV2.S vaccine versus placebo. These receptors originate from a person between 18 and 65 years old who received the Ad26.COV2.S COVID-19 vaccine or a placebo.

The genes are TRBV7-2 and TRBJ2-5; tentative D call: TRBD2 (5 bases). Trimming cost V 4 bases and J 0 bases, with 21 bases left between them. Germline V gene data show CDR1 as SGHTA and CDR2 as FQGNSA. The CDR3 loop spans 18 amino acids. The CDR3 DNA is TGTGCCAGCAGCTCCACCACAACAAGGACGGGAAACCAAGAGACCCAGTACTTC. It is translated as CASSSTTTRTGNQETQYF.

CDR3 amino acids: CSVELKGTFRYGYTF. CDR3 bases: TGCAGCGTTGAGCTGAAGGGAACCTTTCGCTATGGCTACACCTTC. The chain employs TRBV29-1 and TRBJ1-2; D is ambiguous. Germline CDR1 SQVTM, CDR2 ANQGSEA. Between the trimmed V and J ends, which lost 3 bases and 4 bases, there was a span of 18 bases. This CDR3 region has 15 residues. Looking up the rest from reference TRBV29-1 and TRBJ1-2 gives the full variable domain: SAVISQKPSRDICQRGTSLTIQCQVDSQVTMMFWYRQQPGQSLTLIATANQGSEATYESGFVIDKFPISRPNLTFSTLTVSNMSPEDSSIYLCSVELKGTFRYGYTFGSGTRLTVV.

There are a few counts of this clone. The chain has TRBV3-1 (or the pseudogene TRBV3-2) and TRBJ1-6, with TRBD1 matching 8 bases. This CDR3 has 14 amino acids. The germline V gene has CDR1 LGHDT and CDR2 YNNKEL (reference sequence). V trimming: 3 bases; J trimming: 7 bases; junction bases outside the gene matches: 2. This CDR3 is CASSQGQANSPLHF. The CDR3 bases are TGTGCCAGCAGCCAGGGACAGGCAAATTCACCCCTCCACTTT.

This chain uses TRBV15 with TRBJ2-3; unclear D gene. The CDR3 contains 15 residues. V lost 0 bases to trimming and J lost 6 bases, with 13 bases between them. Germline V gene lookup returns CDR1 LNHNV and CDR2 YYDKDF (reference sequence). The CDR3 sequence: CATSRDWAARDTQYF. The DNA for the CDR3 is TGTGCCACCAGCAGAGATTGGGCAGCACGCGATACGCAGTATTTT. The full variable domain, completed using reference TRBV15 and TRBJ2-3, is DAMVIQNPRYQVTQFGKPVTLSCSQTLNHNVMYWYQQKSSQAPKLLFHYYDKDFNNEADTPDNFQSRRPNTSFCFLDIRSPGLGDTAMYLCATSRDWAARDTQYFGPGTRLTVL.

This clone has a single count. The CDR3 sequence is CASSGEQGAGETQYF. The DNA for the CDR3 is TGCGCCAGCAGTGGCGAACAGGGGGCAGGAGAGACCCAGTACTTC. V usage is TRBV4-1 and J usage is TRBJ2-5, with 9 bases that match TRBD1. Trimming removed 6 bases from V and 4 bases from J; junction bases left unmatched: 9. The germline gives CDR1 MGHRA, CDR2 YSYEKL. The CDR3 spans 15 residues.

The V and J genes are TRBV5-6 and TRBJ2-1, with 9 bases identical to TRBD2. This CDR3 comprises 13 residues. V gave up 3 bases and J gave up 8 bases; unmatched junction bases: 3. Germline V gene lookup returns CDR1 SGHDT and CDR2 YYEEEE. The CDR3 DNA reads as TGTGCCAGCAGCTCGGGACTAGCCGATGAGCAGTTCTTC. Translation: CASSSGLADEQFF.

This clone was picked up a small number of times. The chain combines TRBV30 with TRBJ1-4; 7 nucleotides line up with TRBD1. The CDR3 is 14 amino acids. J was trimmed by 8 bases and V by 3 bases; bases with no gene match: 9. The V gene's germline CDR1 is GTSNPN and CDR2 SVGIG (reference sequence). This chain's CDR3 is CAWSMTGKKEKLFF. The CDR3 nucleotides read TGTGCCTGGAGCATGACAGGGAAGAAGGAAAAACTGTTTTTT.

J is TRBJ2-5 and V is TRBV4-1, with a tentative D call TRBD1 (6 bases). CDR1 is MGHRA and CDR2 is YSYEKL in the germline V gene. The CDR3 has 14 amino acids. The ends were cut back, 1 base at V and 2 bases at J, with 8 bases in the middle. CDR3 protein: CASSQGQEQETQYF. The CDR3 DNA follows: TGCGCCAGCAGCCAAGGACAGGAACAAGAGACCCAGTACTTC.

CDR3 region: CASSLETAGANVLTF. For the CDR3, the DNA is TGCGCCAGCAGCTTGGAGACAGCTGGGGCCAACGTCCTGACTTTC. V usage is TRBV5-1 and J usage is TRBJ2-6, with D perhaps matching TRBD1 (5 bases). Per germline, CDR1 SGHRS and CDR2 YFSETQ. V lost 0 bases and J 2 bases, leaving 6 bases between the germline ends. There are 15 residues in the CDR3.

The CDR3 here is CASSGGGTGAPYEQYF. For the CDR3, the DNA is TGTGCCAGCAGTGGTGGAGGGACAGGGGCCCCCTACGAGCAGTACTTC. The V call is TRBV6-1, the J call TRBJ2-7, with 10 bases matching TRBD1. CDR3 size: 16 residues. V trimming: 4 bases; J trimming: 2 bases; junction bases outside the gene matches: 8. Germline V gene data show CDR1 as MNHNS and CDR2 as SASEGT.